This T cell receptor beta chain appears in the sequencing data of a study of CD8 T cells in Susac syndrome (dated by TCRdb to between 2018 and 2021). For the study in its entirety: The study used repertoire sequencing to test whether antigen drove CD8+ T cell activation and differentiation in Susac syndrome. The clonality of the CD8+ T cell repertoire was compared across around twelve healthy donors, roughly 14 Susac syndrome patients and about 16 multiple sclerosis patients. What the study reported, not specific to this receptor: The number of individuals in the TCR sequencing and HLA analysis was recognized as being relatively small.

CDR1 and CDR2, looked up from the germline V gene, are MDHEN and SYDVKM. V is trimmed back by 5 bases and J by 4 bases, and the junction contains 17 bases that no gene match accounts for. The CDR3 starts with the cysteine, ends with the phenylalanine, and has 19 residues. Only the CDR3 DNA stays, 57 bases, in frame from base 1. RNA was extracted using the RNeasy kit, and roughly 0.5 to 1 microgram was reverse transcribed with random hexamers. TCR beta CDR3 regions were amplified with the immunoSEQ multiplex PCR assay covering 54 Vbeta and 13 Jbeta segments. To correct PCR amplification bias, a synthetic template baseline was used for both primer optimization and computational correction. In the original analysis: Reads were annotated to V, D and J genes per IMGT and analyzed with immunoSEQ Analyzer, keeping only productive sequences. Clonality was computed as one minus Shannon entropy normalized by log2 of the number of productive unique sequences. For each patient and control, public and private clones were evaluated among the 100 most prevalent clones. A clone was defined as Susac-specific if it was absent from the healthy and MS cohorts, from around 960 published viral clones and from other ImmuneACCESS disease sequences. In-frame beta chains were kept once TCRdb had trimmed the public reads at Q25 with fastp and called clones with MiXCR. Rows with one shared CDR3 protein collapse into an entry with the most common genes and DNA. The V and J calls and clone size are TCRdb's, not the authors'. In all, the sample holds some 300,000 distinct CDR3 sequences, and roughly 85% of those were seen once. The ten largest make up about 0.22% of the sample.

A remark on this clonotype: The clone's antigen remains unknown. No base-level quality is on record; no much larger clone is a single base apart.

High-throughput TCR beta sequencing profiled peripheral blood CD8+ and CD4+ T cells from healthy donors, Susac syndrome patients and multiple sclerosis patients. The multiple sclerosis controls were treatment-naive patients whose relapsing-remitting disease, either stable or active, fulfilled the revised McDonald criteria. CD8+ TEMRA cells were enriched by FACS, while bulk CD8+ and CD4+ T cells were purified by magnetic negative isolation. Blood was collected in EDTA tubes and processed within 24 hours, with PBMCs isolated through density gradient centrifugation. PBMCs intended for TCR sequencing were frozen in liquid nitrogen and were later thawed in a 37 degrees C water bath. The sorted or isolated CD4+, CD8+ and CD8+ TEMRA cells had a purity of 90% or higher.

The chain is made from TRBV28 and TRBJ2-3; 11 bases in between match TRBD2. The receptor comes from a human donor with multiple sclerosis. The sequenced material came from CD8+ T cells from PBMCs. The CDR3 protein sequence reads: CASSPDGTSGRIRPDTQYF. The DNA sequence is given as TGTGCCAGCAGTCCAGACGGGACTAGCGGAAGGATCCGCCCAGATACGCAGTATTTT.